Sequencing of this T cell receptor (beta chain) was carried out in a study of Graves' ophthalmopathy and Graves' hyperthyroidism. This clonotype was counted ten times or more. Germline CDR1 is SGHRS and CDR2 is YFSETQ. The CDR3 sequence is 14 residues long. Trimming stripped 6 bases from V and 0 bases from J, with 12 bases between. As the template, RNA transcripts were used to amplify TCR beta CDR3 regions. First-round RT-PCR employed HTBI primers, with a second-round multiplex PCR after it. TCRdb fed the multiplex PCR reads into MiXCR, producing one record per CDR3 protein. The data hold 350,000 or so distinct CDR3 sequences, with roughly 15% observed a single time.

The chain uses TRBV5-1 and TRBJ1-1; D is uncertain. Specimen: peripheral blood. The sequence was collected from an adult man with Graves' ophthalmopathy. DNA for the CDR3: TGCGCCAGCAATAGACTTGGTATGAACACTGAAGCTTTCTTT. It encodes CASNRLGMNTEAFF. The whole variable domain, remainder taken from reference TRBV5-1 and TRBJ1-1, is KAGVTQTPRYLIKTRGQQVTLSCSPISGHRSVSWYQQTPGQGLQFLFEYFSETQRNKGNFPGRFSGRQFSNSRSEMNVSTLELGDSALYLCASNRLGMNTEAFFGQGTRLTVV.